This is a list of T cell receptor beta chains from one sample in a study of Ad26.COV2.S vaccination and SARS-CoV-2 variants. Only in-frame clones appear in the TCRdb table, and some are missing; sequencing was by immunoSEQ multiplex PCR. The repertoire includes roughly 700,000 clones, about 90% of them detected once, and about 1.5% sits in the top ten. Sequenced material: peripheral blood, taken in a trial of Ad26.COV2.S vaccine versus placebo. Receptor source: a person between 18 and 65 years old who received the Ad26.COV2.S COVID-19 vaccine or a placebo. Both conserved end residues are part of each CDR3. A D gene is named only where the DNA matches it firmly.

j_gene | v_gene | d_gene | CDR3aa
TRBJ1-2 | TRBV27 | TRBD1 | CASSLSVGQGARGYTF
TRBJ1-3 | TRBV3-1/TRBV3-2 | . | CASSQGAGGYTGNTIYF
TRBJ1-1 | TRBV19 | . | CASSIRENTEAFF
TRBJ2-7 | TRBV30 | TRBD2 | CAWSPGLALRYEQYF
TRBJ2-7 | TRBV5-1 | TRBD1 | CASSSSPVTGGTPYF
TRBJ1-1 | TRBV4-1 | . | CASSQVGGDKNTEAFF
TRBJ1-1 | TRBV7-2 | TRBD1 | CASSLAGTAVNTEAFF
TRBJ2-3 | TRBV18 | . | CASSPPGPSTDTQYF
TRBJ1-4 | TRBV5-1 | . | CASSPGSDTWGEKLFF
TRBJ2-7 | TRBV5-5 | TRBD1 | CASSGGTGSFDEQYF
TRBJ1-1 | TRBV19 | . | CASSIVGLRLANTEAFF
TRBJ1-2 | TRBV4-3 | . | CASSQDGLYGYTF
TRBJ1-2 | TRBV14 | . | CASSQVAGKANYGYTF
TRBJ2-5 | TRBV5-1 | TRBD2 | CASSRPGLAGGETQYF
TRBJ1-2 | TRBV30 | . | CAWSVWEPNYGYTF
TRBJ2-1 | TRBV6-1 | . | CASRESATLQGYNEQFF
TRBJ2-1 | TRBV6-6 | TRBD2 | CASRPAGGPYNEQFF
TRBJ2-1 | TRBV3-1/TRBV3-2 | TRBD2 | CASSQDLSSGVYEQFF
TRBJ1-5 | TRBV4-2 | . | CASSQDGASNQPQHF
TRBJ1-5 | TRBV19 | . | CASSIDLKPQHF
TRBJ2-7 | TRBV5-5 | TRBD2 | CASSLGLPSGRGSEQYF
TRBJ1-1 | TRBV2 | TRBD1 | CASRGTGLELRRMNTEAFF
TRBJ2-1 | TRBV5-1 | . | CASSPGGKDNEQFF
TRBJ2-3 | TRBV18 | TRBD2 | CASSPSLAASTDTQYF
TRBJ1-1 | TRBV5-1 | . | CASSADTPWSEAFF
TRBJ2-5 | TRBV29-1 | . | CSAPGTGLRDQYF
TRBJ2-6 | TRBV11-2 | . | CASSLWTQLFGANVLTF
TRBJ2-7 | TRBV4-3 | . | CASSQDTDRYEQYF
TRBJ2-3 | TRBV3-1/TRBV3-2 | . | CASSQERADTQYF
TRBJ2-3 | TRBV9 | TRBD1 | CASSVGDDRGQDTQYF
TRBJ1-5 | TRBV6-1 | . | CASSEANYSNQPQHF
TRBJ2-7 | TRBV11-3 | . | CASSFSGNSYEQYF
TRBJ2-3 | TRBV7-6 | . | CASSPRTDTQYF
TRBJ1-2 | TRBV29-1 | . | CSVDLLGYTF
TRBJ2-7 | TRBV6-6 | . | CASSWAEQAYEQYF
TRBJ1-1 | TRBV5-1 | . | CASSFREHTEAFF
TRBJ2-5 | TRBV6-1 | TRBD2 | CASSEAERGLAGVPGTQYF
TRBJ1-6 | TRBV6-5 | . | CASSSTPRGSPLHF
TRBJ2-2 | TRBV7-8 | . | CASSPWGYTGELFF
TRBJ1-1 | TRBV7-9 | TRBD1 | CASSFGDRGNTEAFF
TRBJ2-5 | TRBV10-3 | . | CAISEELRETQYF
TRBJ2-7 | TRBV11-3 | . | CASSLRGSEQYF
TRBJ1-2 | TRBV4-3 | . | CASSQGSQLYGYTF
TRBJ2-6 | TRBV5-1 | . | CASSLGGTGANVLTF
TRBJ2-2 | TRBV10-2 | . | CASSARSFITGELFF
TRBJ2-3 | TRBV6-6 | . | CASRGEGSLSTDTQYF
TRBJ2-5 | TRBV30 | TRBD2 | CAWSGTSAQETQYF
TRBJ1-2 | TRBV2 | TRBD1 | CASVKTGKRYGYTF
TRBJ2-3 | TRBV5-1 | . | CASSAGPASSTDTQYF
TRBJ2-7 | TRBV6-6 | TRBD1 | CASRLDRDEQYF
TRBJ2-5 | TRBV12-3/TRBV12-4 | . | CASSAFETQYF
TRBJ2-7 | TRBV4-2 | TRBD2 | CASSPQRGGSYEQYF
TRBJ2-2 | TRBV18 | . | CASSPGSGELFF
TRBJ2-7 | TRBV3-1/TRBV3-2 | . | CASSPFARGSEQYF
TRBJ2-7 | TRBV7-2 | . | CASSLGVFGILNEQYF
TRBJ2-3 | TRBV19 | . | CASSIKGVRTDTQYF